The 32 T cell receptor beta chains listed next were all sequenced from one sample in a study of a mutant IDH1 vaccine in newly diagnosed glioma. The antigens for these receptors are not known. Time point here: week 35, safety follow-up. A 20-mer mutant IDH1 peptide at 300 ug was injected subcutaneously with topical imiquimod. The table came from immunoSEQ multiplex PCR; TCRdb's copy has only in-frame clones and leaves some out. The data hold 35,000 to 45,000 clones, with approximately 83% observed a single time. Sequencing was performed on PBMCs, taken from a glioma patient whose treatment included an IDH1 peptide vaccine. These receptors all come from a woman in her fifties or sixties with glioma.

V usage is TRBV9 and J usage is TRBJ1-4; 7 bases align to TRBD1. CDR1 is SGDLS and CDR2 is YYNGEE in the germline V gene. CDR3 size: 14 residues. V shed 3 bases, J shed 7 bases, and the junction held 6 bases outside the gene matches. This CDR3 is CASSGRGGGEKLFF. The CDR3 DNA is TGTGCCAGCAGCGGAAGAGGGGGCGGTGAAAAACTGTTTTTT.

In this sample, this clone turned up a few times. This sequence joins TRBV7-9 and TRBJ1-2; TRBD1 is a possible D gene (6 bases). The germline V and J ends were trimmed by 7 bases and 8 bases, with 17 bases remaining between them. The CDR3 has 13 residues. Germline-derived CDR1 and CDR2 are SEHNR and FQNEAQ (reference sequence). The DNA of the CDR3 is TGTGCCAGCACCCAAGGGGGTGTTTGGGGCTACACCTTC. The encoded protein is CASTQGGVWGYTF.

The gene calls are TRBV27 and TRBJ2-7, with TRBD1 matching over 7 bases. Germline CDR1 and CDR2: MNHEY and SMNVEV (reference sequence). With V trimmed by 5 bases and J by 2 bases, 6 bases remained unmatched. CDR3 size: 14 residues. CDR3 nucleotides: TGTGCCAGCAGTCCAATACAGGGGACCTACGAGCAGTACTTC. Its translation: CASSPIQGTYEQYF.

The chain uses TRBV7-2 and TRBJ2-1, with D tentatively TRBD1 (6 bases). The CDR3 spans 14 residues. Trimming took off 1 base at V and 3 bases at J, with 7 bases between the two ends. The germline V gene has CDR1 SGHTA and CDR2 FQGNSA. CDR3 DNA sequence: TGTGCCAGCAGCTTAGACAGGGTCTACAATGAGCAGTTCTTC. Translating it yields CASSLDRVYNEQFF.

The V call is TRBV2, the J call TRBJ2-1; TRBD2 aligns across 11 bases. CDR1 SNHLY and CDR2 FYNNEI come from the germline V gene. The CDR3 extends over 15 amino acids. The V segment lost 5 bases and the J segment 3 bases; nucleotides outside the gene matches: 3. CDR3: CASSHGTSGYNEQFF. In nucleotides, the CDR3 is TGTGCCAGCAGTCATGGGACTAGCGGCTACAATGAGCAGTTCTTC.

The CDR3 loop is CASRDRAGSPLHF. Written as DNA, the CDR3 is TGTGCCAGCCGGGACAGGGCAGGTTCACCCCTCCACTTT. The rearrangement links TRBV6-1 to TRBJ1-6, with 9 bases matching TRBD1. Trimming at V came to 8 bases and at J to 9 bases, leaving 5 bases not matched to a gene. Germline CDR1 is MNHNS and CDR2 is SASEGT. The CDR3 is made up of 13 amino acids.

For this clone: At one end, the junction sequence differs from germline, possibly due to a read error. The CDR3 sequence: CASSLGTGEETQYF. The CDR3 coding sequence is TGTGCTAGCAGCTTAGGGACAGGGGAGGAGACCCAGTACTTC. This sequence joins TRBV7-7 and TRBJ2-5; TRBD1 aligns across 10 bases. This CDR3 has 14 amino acids. Germline CDR1 and CDR2: SSHAT and FNYEAQ (reference sequence).

The V and J genes are TRBV5-1 and TRBJ2-6, with a weak D call TRBD1 (5 bases). The CDR3 has 12 residues. Trimming left V 4 bases short and J 11 bases short, with 10 bases between. CDR1 is SGHRS, CDR2 YFSETQ, per germline. The CDR3 DNA is TGCGCCAGCAGCGGGGCCCAGGACGTCCTGACTTTC. Amino acids: CASSGAQDVLTF.

The V and J genes are TRBV12-5 and TRBJ1-4; 9 nucleotides match TRBD1. The CDR3 is 14 amino acids. Trimming removed 6 bases from V and 6 bases from J; junction bases left unmatched: 5. Germline-derived CDR1 and CDR2 are LGHNT and FRNRAP. CDR3 sequence: CASGPGQGYEKLFF. The CDR3 nucleotides are TGTGCTAGTGGGCCGGGACAGGGATATGAAAAACTGTTTTTT.

The genes are TRBV5-4 and TRBJ1-2; 8 positions agree with TRBD1. The CDR3 has 15 residues. V lost 4 bases to trimming and J lost 2 bases; unmatched junction nucleotides: 7. The germline CDR1 and CDR2 sequences are SGHNT and YYREEE (reference sequence). The chain's CDR3 is CASSLGGQANYGYTF. The DNA of the CDR3 is TGTGCCAGCAGCCTAGGGGGACAGGCCAACTATGGCTACACCTTC. Filled out from reference TRBV5-4 and TRBJ1-2, the complete variable domain reads ETGVTQSPTHLIKTRGQQVTLRCSSQSGHNTVSWYQQALGQGPQFIFQYYREEENGRGNFPPRFSGLQFPNYSSELNVNALELDDSALYLCASSLGGQANYGYTFGSGTRLTVV.

This clone has just one count. The rearrangement links TRBV30 to TRBJ2-2; perhaps D is TRBD1 or TRBD2 (7 bases each). There are 16 residues in the CDR3. Germline-derived CDR1 and CDR2 are GTSNPN and SVGIG (reference sequence). V lost 2 bases and J lost 6, with 19 bases in between. For the CDR3, the DNA is TGTGCCTGGAGTTTCGGGGGGACAGTTTTGGCCGGGGAGCTGTTTTTT. Residues: CAWSFGGTVLAGELFF.

The chain uses TRBV6-5 and TRBJ1-1; D is undetermined. This CDR3 has 13 amino acids. The V and J ends lost 4 bases and 3 bases respectively, with 9 bases between them. Germline V gene data show CDR1 as MNHEY and CDR2 as SVGAGI. CDR3 residues: CASSSWGYTEAFF. In DNA form, the CDR3 reads TGTGCCAGCAGTTCGTGGGGATACACTGAAGCTTTCTTT.

This chain joins TRBV5-4 and TRBJ2-5, with TRBD1 identical over 7 bases. Germline CDR1 is SGHNT and CDR2 is YYREEE (reference sequence). Germline trimming cut 0 bases from V and 2 bases from J; bases unmatched to any gene: 1. The CDR3 runs to 14 residues. As DNA, the CDR3 is TGTGCCAGCAGCTTGGGACAGGGTCAAGAGACCCAGTACTTC. It specifies CASSLGQGQETQYF.

The chain couples TRBV7-9 to TRBJ2-7; no firm D call. Trimming shortened V by 5 bases and J by 3 bases, and 8 bases separated the two germline ends. Germline loops: CDR1 SEHNR, CDR2 FQNEAQ (reference sequence). The CDR3 runs 12 residues. The CDR3 sequence: CASSAYSYEQYF. The CDR3, as DNA: TGTGCCAGCAGCGCCTATAGCTACGAGCAGTACTTC.

The chain couples TRBV25-1 to TRBJ2-5; 9 nucleotides agree with TRBD1. Per germline, CDR1 MGHDK and CDR2 SYGVNS. V shed 5 bases and J 1 base; nucleotides not matched to a gene: 14. The CDR3 is 18 amino acids. The CDR3 sequence is CASSPGQGGFTFQETQYF. The CDR3 nucleotides are TGTGCCAGCAGTCCGGGACAGGGAGGATTTACCTTCCAAGAGACCCAGTACTTC.

The chain recombines TRBV6-4 with TRBJ2-1; perhaps TRBD1 as D (5 bases). The germline V and J ends were trimmed by 2 bases and 7 bases, with 15 bases remaining between them. This CDR3 has 15 amino acids. Germline loops: CDR1 MRHNA, CDR2 SNTAGT. CDR3 in amino acids: CASSDPTGTSNEQFF. The CDR3 DNA reads TGTGCCAGCAGTGACCCTACAGGAACGTCAAATGAGCAGTTCTTC.

The chain employs TRBV5-6 and TRBJ1-4, with D possibly TRBD1 on 5 matching bases. Deletions cut 4 bases from V and 8 bases from J, with 15 bases between. Germline assignment: CDR1 SGHDT and CDR2 YYEEEE. The CDR3 spans 14 residues. CDR3 sequence (DNA): TGTGCCAGCAGCCGCAGGGACTACGGAGAAAAACTGTTTTTT. It yields the protein CASSRRDYGEKLFF.

The V gene is TRBV2, the J gene TRBJ2-1; D is perhaps TRBD2 (5 bases). In germline, CDR1 is SNHLY, CDR2 FYNNEI. The CDR3 covers 13 residues. Between the trimmed V and J ends, which lost 7 bases and 6 bases, there was a span of 13 bases. CDR3 nucleotide sequence: TGTGCCAGCATCCTGGACTGGGTCAATGAGCAGTTCTTC. Its translation: CASILDWVNEQFF. The variable domain in full, with the rest retrieved from reference TRBV2 and TRBJ2-1, is EPEVTQTPSHQVTQMGQEVILRCVPISNHLYFYWYRQILGQKVEFLVSFYNNEISEKSEIFDDQFSVERPDGSNFTLKIRSTKLEDSAMYFCASILDWVNEQFFGPGTRLTVL.

The chain links TRBV30 to TRBJ1-5; D uncertain. Germline CDR1 GTSNPN, CDR2 SVGIG (reference sequence). The length of the CDR3 is 15 residues. V lost 2 bases and J lost 5, with 16 bases in between. The CDR3 sequence is CAWSKSNKGDQPQHF. The CDR3 coding sequence is TGTGCCTGGAGTAAAAGCAATAAAGGCGATCAGCCCCAGCATTTT.

This clone was seen a handful of times. This rearrangement joins TRBV30 to TRBJ1-6; no clear D gene. Trimming left V 0 bases short and J 14 bases short, with 11 bases between. CDR3 length: 12 residues. Germline loops: CDR1 GTSNPN, CDR2 SVGIG (reference sequence). CDR3 coding DNA: TGTGCCTGGAGTGTACCGCTTAGAACCCTCCACTTT. Translating it yields CAWSVPLRTLHF.

This rearrangement joins TRBV27 to TRBJ1-5, with TRBD1 matching over 8 bases. After removal of 6 bases from V and 6 bases from J, the junction contained 4 bases not matched to a gene. This CDR3 comprises 13 residues. Germline assignment: CDR1 MNHEY and CDR2 SMNVEV (reference sequence). This CDR3 is CASRTGALQPQHF. CDR3 coding DNA: TGTGCCAGCAGGACAGGGGCGCTTCAGCCCCAGCATTTT.

Details on this clone: The junction does not match germline at one end; this may be a read error. The chain links TRBV19 to TRBJ2-2; D may correspond to TRBD1 or TRBD2 (5 bases each). CDR3 size: 15 residues. CDR1 is LNHDA, CDR2 SQIVND, per germline (reference sequence). CDR3: CASTFGTSNAGELFF. The CDR3 coding sequence is TGTGCCAGTACATTCGGGACCTCGAACGCCGGGGAGCTGTTTTTT. Full variable domain (rest looked up from reference TRBV19 and TRBJ2-2): DGGITQSPKYLFRKEGQNVTLSCEQNLNHDAMYWYRQDPGQGLRLIYYSQIVNDFQKGDIAEGYSVSREKKESFPLTVTSAQKNPTAFYLCASTFGTSNAGELFFGEGSRLTVL.

This clone was picked up one time. The chain recombines TRBV27 with TRBJ2-7; 9 positions match TRBD2. V trimming: 7 bases; J trimming: 6 bases; junction bases outside the gene matches: 10. The CDR3 extends over 14 amino acids. Germline V gene data show CDR1 as MNHEY and CDR2 as SMNVEV (reference sequence). CDR3 sequence: CASTQAGGFLEQYF. Written as DNA, the CDR3 is TGTGCCAGCACCCAAGCGGGGGGTTTCCTCGAGCAGTACTTC.

The chain combines TRBV5-4 with TRBJ1-3, with TRBD1 identical over 7 bases. CDR1 is SGHNT, CDR2 YYREEE, per germline (reference sequence). The CDR3 extends over 14 amino acids. V shed 3 bases, J shed 1 base, and the junction held 1 base outside the gene matches. Here the CDR3 reads CASSSGGSGNTIYF. The CDR3 nucleotides are TGTGCCAGCAGCTCAGGGGGTTCTGGAAACACCATATATTTT.

The CDR3 bases are TGTGCCAGCAGCTTCCTCACAGGAACCTACGAGCAGTACTTC. Translation gives CASSFLTGTYEQYF. The rearrangement links TRBV7-9 to TRBJ2-7; D might be TRBD1 (5 bases). The CDR3 spans 14 residues. Per germline, CDR1 SEHNR and CDR2 FQNEAQ (reference sequence). Trimming removed 3 bases at V and 2 bases at J, with 11 bases between.

V and J are TRBV2 and TRBJ2-5, with TRBD2 matching 7 bases. This CDR3 spans 13 amino acids. V shed 8 bases, J shed 5 bases, and the junction held 8 bases outside the gene matches. Germline V CDR1 and CDR2: SNHLY, FYNNEI. Here the CDR3 reads CASWGGLGETQYF. The CDR3 DNA reads as TGTGCCAGCTGGGGGGGATTAGGGGAGACCCAGTACTTC.

The chain employs TRBV6-5 and TRBJ1-4, with 9 bases matching TRBD1. Germline CDR1 MNHEY, CDR2 SVGAGI. The CDR3 totals 14 residues. V shed 7 bases and J 7 bases; nucleotides not matched to a gene: 7. CDR3 bases: TGTGCCAGCACGCCTACAGGGGGCCGTGAAAAACTGTTTTTT. Amino acid sequence: CASTPTGGREKLFF.

CDR3: CASSRTGGGNTEAFF. CDR3 bases: TGTGCCAGCAGCCGCACGGGTGGAGGGAACACTGAAGCTTTCTTT. The V call is TRBV7-9, the J call TRBJ1-1; no clear D gene. This CDR3 is 15 amino acids long. Looked up from germline, CDR1 is SEHNR and CDR2 is FQNEAQ (reference sequence). The V and J ends lost 5 bases and 1 base respectively, with 14 bases between them.

This clone was seen just once. The chain carries TRBV30 and TRBJ1-2, with a tentative D call TRBD1 (6 bases). Germline assignment: CDR1 GTSNPN and CDR2 SVGIG (reference sequence). Trimming removed 3 bases at V and 5 bases at J, with 22 bases between. The length of the CDR3 is 16 residues. CDR3 in amino acids: CAWRHPLGQRWYGYTF. The DNA for the CDR3 is TGTGCCTGGAGGCACCCTCTAGGACAGCGGTGGTATGGCTACACCTTC.

V and J are TRBV10-1 and TRBJ2-2, with D possibly TRBD2 on 5 matching bases. Looked up from germline, CDR1 is WNHNN and CDR2 is SYGVQD (reference sequence). This CDR3 contains 13 residues. V was cut by 4 bases and J by 6 bases, with 9 bases left in between. The CDR3 nucleotides read TGCGCCAGCAGTGGTTGGAGGTCCGGGGAGCTGTTTTTT. This sequence encodes CASSGWRSGELFF.

A single count supports this clone. The gene calls are TRBV18 and TRBJ2-1; TRBD2 aligns across 9 bases. V was clipped by 0 bases and J by 7 bases; unmatched bases: 4. Per germline, CDR1 KGHSH and CDR2 LQKENI. The CDR3 consists of 15 residues. CDR3 residues: CASSPPPSGANEQFF. The DNA of the CDR3 is TGTGCCAGCTCACCACCCCCTAGCGGGGCGAATGAGCAGTTCTTC. The full variable domain, with the rest looked up from reference TRBV18 and TRBJ2-1, is NAGVMQNPRHLVRRRGQEARLRCSPMKGHSHVYWYRQLPEEGLKFMVYLQKENIIDESGMPKERFSAEFPKEGPSILRIQQVVRGDSAAYFCASSPPPSGANEQFFGPGTRLTVL.

The chain links TRBV5-4 to TRBJ2-5, with D possibly TRBD2 on 6 matching bases. The CDR3 extends over 15 amino acids. The V gene's germline CDR1 is SGHNT and CDR2 YYREEE (reference sequence). V lost 4 bases, J lost 1 base, and 14 bases lay in between. The CDR3 here is CASSVKRTIQETQYF. CDR3 bases: TGTGCCAGCAGCGTCAAAAGGACTATCCAAGAGACCCAGTACTTC.